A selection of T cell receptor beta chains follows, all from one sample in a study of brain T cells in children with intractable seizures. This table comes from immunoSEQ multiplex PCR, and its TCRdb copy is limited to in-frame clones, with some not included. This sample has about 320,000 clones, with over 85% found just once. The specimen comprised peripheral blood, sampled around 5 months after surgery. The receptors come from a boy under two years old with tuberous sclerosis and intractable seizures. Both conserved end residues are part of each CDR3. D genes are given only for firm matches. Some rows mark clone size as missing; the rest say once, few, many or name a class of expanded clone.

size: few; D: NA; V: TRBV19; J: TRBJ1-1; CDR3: CASSVNSETEAFF; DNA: TGTGCCAGTAGTGTCAACAGCGAAACTGAAGCTTTCTTT
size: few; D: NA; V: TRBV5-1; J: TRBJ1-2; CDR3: CASSGITNYGYTF; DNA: TGCGCCAGCAGCGGTATTACTAACTATGGCTACACCTTC
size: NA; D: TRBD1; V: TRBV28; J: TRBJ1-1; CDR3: CASIDRAVLEAFF; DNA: TGTGCCAGCATCGACAGGGCAGTCCTTGAAGCTTTCTTT
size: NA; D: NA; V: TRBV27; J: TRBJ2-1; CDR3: CASSLPLGHRNYNEQFF; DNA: TGTGCCAGCAGTTTACCCCTGGGGCACCGGAACTACAATGAGCAGTTCTTC
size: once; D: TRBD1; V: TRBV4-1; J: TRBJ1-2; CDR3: CASSQWTGEVYYGYTF; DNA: TGCGCCAGCAGCCAATGGACAGGGGAGGTTTATTATGGCTACACCTTC
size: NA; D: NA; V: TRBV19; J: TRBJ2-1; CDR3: CASSIVSSSNEQFF; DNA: TGTGCCAGTAGTATAGTATCCAGTTCGAATGAGCAGTTCTTC
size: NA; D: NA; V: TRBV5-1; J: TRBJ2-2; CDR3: CASSLEKRGQTGELFF; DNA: TGCGCCAGCAGCTTGGAAAAGCGGGGACAAACCGGGGAGCTGTTTTTT
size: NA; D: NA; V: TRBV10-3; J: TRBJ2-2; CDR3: CAITSNTGELFF; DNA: TGTGCCATCACTAGTAACACCGGGGAGCTGTTTTTT
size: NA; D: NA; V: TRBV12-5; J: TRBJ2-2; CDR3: CASGLGPAGELFF; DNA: TGTGCTAGTGGTTTGGGCCCTGCCGGGGAGCTGTTTTTT
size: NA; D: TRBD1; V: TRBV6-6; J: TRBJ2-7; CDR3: CASSYRPGGIYEQYF; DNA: TGTGCCAGCAGTTACCGGCCAGGGGGAATTTACGAGCAGTACTTC
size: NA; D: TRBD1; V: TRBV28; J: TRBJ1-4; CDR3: CASSLSRDRNEKLFF; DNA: TGTGCCAGCAGTTTATCCCGGGACAGGAATGAAAAACTGTTTTTT
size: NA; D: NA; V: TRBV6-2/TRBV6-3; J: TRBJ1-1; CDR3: CASSHGRRSNTEAFF; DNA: TGTGCCAGCAGTCATGGACGGCGCTCGAACACTGAAGCTTTCTTT
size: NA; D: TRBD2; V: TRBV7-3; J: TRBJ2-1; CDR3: CASSSGLAGGEQFF; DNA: TGTGCCAGCAGCTCCGGACTAGCGGGGGGTGAGCAGTTCTTC
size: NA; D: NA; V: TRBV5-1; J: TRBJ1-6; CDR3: CASSLNIGENSPLHF; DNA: TGCGCCAGCAGCTTGAATATAGGAGAGAATTCACCCCTCCACTTT
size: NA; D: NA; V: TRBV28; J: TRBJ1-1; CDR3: CASTTDGLNTEAFF; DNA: TGTGCCAGCACGACGGACGGCCTGAACACTGAAGCTTTCTTT
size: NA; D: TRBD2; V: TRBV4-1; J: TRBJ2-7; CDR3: CASSPRESYEQYF; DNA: TGCGCCAGCAGCCCGCGGGAGAGCTACGAGCAGTACTTC
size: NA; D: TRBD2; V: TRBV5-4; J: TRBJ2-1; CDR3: CASSFGTSGVEQFF; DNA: TGTGCCAGCAGCTTCGGGACTAGCGGGGTCGAGCAGTTCTTC
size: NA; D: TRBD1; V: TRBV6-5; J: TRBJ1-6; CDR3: CASSSGTDNSPLHF; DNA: TGTGCCAGCAGTTCCGGGACAGACAATTCACCCCTCCACTTT
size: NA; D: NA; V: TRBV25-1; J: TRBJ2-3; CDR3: CASSEPGRGAADTQYF; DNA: TGTGCCAGCAGTGAACCCGGACGGGGGGCGGCAGATACGCAGTATTTT
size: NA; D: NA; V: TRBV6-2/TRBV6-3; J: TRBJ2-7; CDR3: CASSYSVDTQGYEQYF; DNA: TGTGCCAGCAGTTACTCGGTGGACACGCAGGGCTACGAGCAGTACTTC
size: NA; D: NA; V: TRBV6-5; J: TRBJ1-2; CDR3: CASEPARSRSDGYTF; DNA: TGTGCCAGCGAGCCCGCGAGGAGTAGAAGTGATGGCTACACCTTC
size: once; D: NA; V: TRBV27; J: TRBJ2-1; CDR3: CASSLPGPFNEQFF; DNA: TGTGCCAGCAGCCTCCCGGGGCCTTTCAATGAGCAGTTCTTC
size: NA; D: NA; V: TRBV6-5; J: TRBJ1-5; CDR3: CASRLIKDGRPQHF; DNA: TGTGCCAGCAGGTTGATTAAAGACGGTCGGCCCCAGCATTTT
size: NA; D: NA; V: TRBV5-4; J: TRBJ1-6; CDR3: CASSFAGHSNLNSPLHF; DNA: TGTGCCAGCAGTTTCGCGGGACATTCTAATCTGAATTCACCCCTCCACTTT
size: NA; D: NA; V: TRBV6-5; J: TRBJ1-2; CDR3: CASSQGSGGYTF; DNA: TGTGCCAGCAGCCAGGGGTCCGGGGGCTACACCTTC
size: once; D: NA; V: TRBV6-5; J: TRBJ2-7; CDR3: CASSGAGRYEQYF; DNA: TGTGCCAGCTCCGGGGCGGGACGCTACGAGCAGTACTTC
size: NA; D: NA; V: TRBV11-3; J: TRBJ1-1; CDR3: CASSWRGLGTEAFF; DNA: TGTGCCAGCAGCTGGCGGGGGCTGGGCACTGAAGCTTTCTTT